One sample yielded the 17 T cell receptor beta chains listed below, sequenced in a study of radiation and T cells in renal cell carcinoma. Assay: immunoSEQ multiplex PCR; the TCRdb copy retains only in-frame clones and omits some. This repertoire shows more than 60,000 clones, around four fifths found once; its top ten account for 2.4%. Time point here: blood 4 weeks post-SBRT, at nephrectomy. Treatment of the sample: 15 Gy SBRT to primary tumor, nephrectomy 4 weeks later. Sequenced material: blood, taken from a patient whose treatment included radiotherapy and nephrectomy. The receptor source for this set is a woman between 55 and 75 years old with renal cell carcinoma.

The V call is TRBV6-5, the J call TRBJ1-1, with 8 bases aligning to TRBD1. The V segment lost 5 bases and the J segment 1 base; nucleotides outside the gene matches: 0. The germline CDR1 and CDR2 sequences are MNHEY and SVGAGI. CDR3 length: 13 residues. The CDR3 sequence is CASSGQGNTEAFF. In DNA, the CDR3 is TGTGCCAGCAGTGGACAGGGGAACACTGAAGCTTTCTTT.

This chain links TRBV29-1 with TRBJ2-1; D unclear. Germline CDR1 and CDR2: SQVTM and ANQGSEA. The CDR3 loop spans 13 amino acids. V lost 6 bases and J 6 bases, leaving 15 bases between the germline ends. CDR3 in amino acids: CSVIRALANEQFF. CDR3 DNA: TGCAGCGTGATCCGGGCTCTTGCCAATGAGCAGTTCTTC.

The V and J genes are TRBV18 and TRBJ2-3, with 7 positions matching TRBD1. CDR3 length equals 16 residues. Losses at the gene ends were 6 bases for V and 3 bases for J; bases not matched to a gene: 12. Germline assignment: CDR1 KGHSH and CDR2 LQKENI. The chain's CDR3 is CASSLGLGQNTDTQYF. The CDR3 bases are TGTGCCAGCTCGCTGGGATTGGGACAGAATACAGATACGCAGTATTTT. The full variable domain, its missing parts supplied by reference TRBV18 and TRBJ2-3, is NAGVMQNPRHLVRRRGQEARLRCSPMKGHSHVYWYRQLPEEGLKFMVYLQKENIIDESGMPKERFSAEFPKEGPSILRIQQVVRGDSAAYFCASSLGLGQNTDTQYFGPGTRLTVL.

V gene TRBV27 combines with J gene TRBJ2-1; 11 bases are a match to TRBD1. This CDR3 region has 15 residues. Germline V gives CDR1 MNHEY, CDR2 SMNVEV (reference sequence). The V gene end was trimmed by 6 bases and the J gene end by 4 bases; junction bases not matched to a gene: 5. CDR3 DNA: TGTGCCAGCAGGGGGGGGACAGGGGGATACAATGAGCAGTTCTTC. This codes for CASRGGTGGYNEQFF.

This clone was found once. The V and J genes are TRBV9 and TRBJ2-5; 7 bases are a match to TRBD2. Germline V gene sequence: CDR1 SGDLS, CDR2 YYNGEE. This CDR3 has 14 amino acids. The V and J ends lost 2 bases and 7 bases, in that order; junction bases with no gene match: 8. In nucleotides, the CDR3 is TGTGCCAGCAGCGTTTCCGCGGGAGAAGTGACCCAGTACTTC. It is translated as CASSVSAGEVTQYF.

The V call is TRBV19, the J call TRBJ1-2, with a weak D call TRBD1 (6 bases). This CDR3 is built from 15 residues. Germline CDR1 is LNHDA and CDR2 is SQIVND (reference sequence). V was trimmed by 3 bases and J by 6 bases, leaving 17 bases between them. In nucleotides, the CDR3 is TGTGCCAGTAGTATTGCTGGGGGGCAGATCGATGGCTACACCTTC. Its translation: CASSIAGGQIDGYTF.

CDR3 loop: CASSRRQGLEGKLFF. The CDR3 DNA sequence: TGTGCCAGCAGCAGACGACAGGGCTTGGAAGGAAAACTGTTTTTT. This rearrangement joins TRBV7-6 to TRBJ1-4; TRBD1 aligns across 7 bases. V dropped 5 bases and J dropped 10; count of bases not matched to a gene: 13. Germline V CDR1 and CDR2: SGHVS, FNYEAQ. There are 15 residues in the CDR3.

The V call is TRBV19, the J call TRBJ1-6; D gene unclear. The CDR3 spans 14 residues. The germline CDR1 and CDR2 sequences are LNHDA and SQIVND (reference sequence). V gave up 2 bases and J gave up 13 bases, with 15 bases separating them. DNA for the CDR3: TGTGCCAGTAGTATAAACCCCGACGCTGGGCCCCTCCACTTT. Protein: CASSINPDAGPLHF.

The rearrangement joins TRBV7-3 to TRBJ2-6; TRBD1 agrees at 8 bases. From germline, CDR1 is SGHTA and CDR2 FQGTGA. The trim removed 1 base at V and 0 bases at J, leaving 8 bases unmatched. This CDR3 has 19 amino acids. CDR3 nucleotide sequence: TGTGCCAGCAGCTTAAACGTAGGGACAGGCTCCTCTGGGGCCAACGTCCTGACTTTC. Its protein is CASSLNVGTGSSGANVLTF.

V is TRBV5-6 and J is TRBJ1-4, with no clear D. CDR1 is SGHDT and CDR2 is YYEEEE in the germline V gene. V lost 1 base and J 7 bases, leaving 23 bases between the germline ends. CDR3 length: 18 residues. The chain's CDR3 is CASSLWTAARSGGEKLFF. The CDR3 coding sequence is TGTGCCAGCAGCTTGTGGACCGCTGCTCGATCTGGTGGTGAAAAACTGTTTTTT.

This chain's CDR3 is CASSLGTSGYNEQFF. CDR3 nucleotides: TGTGCCAGCAGCTTAGGGACTAGCGGATACAATGAGCAGTTCTTC. The gene calls are TRBV7-6 and TRBJ2-1, with 10 bases lining up with TRBD2. The CDR3 spans 15 residues. Germline V lookup: CDR1 SGHVS, CDR2 FNYEAQ. J was trimmed by 4 bases and V by 1 base; bases with no gene match: 1.

As concerns this clone: The junction shows a germline mismatch at one end, possibly a read error. The chain couples TRBV7-6 to TRBJ1-4; possible D gene TRBD1, 5 bases. The CDR3 sequence is 16 residues long. The germline gives CDR1 SGHVS, CDR2 FNYEAQ. For the CDR3, the DNA is TGTGCCAGCAGTTTAGGGACCCGGCTAGGAGCTGAAAAACTGTTTTTT. This sequence encodes CASSLGTRLGAEKLFF.

The rearrangement joins TRBV4-1 to TRBJ2-2, with no clear D. Trimming removed 4 bases at V and 3 bases at J, with 9 bases between. From germline, CDR1 is MGHRA and CDR2 YSYEKL. The CDR3 is 14 residues long. The CDR3 loop reads CASSPYMDTGELFF. The CDR3 DNA reads TGCGCCAGCAGCCCCTACATGGACACCGGGGAGCTGTTTTTT.

The rearrangement links TRBV9 to TRBJ2-5; D possibly corresponds to TRBD1 (6 bases). The CDR3 is 17 amino acids. Deletions cut 3 bases from V and 5 bases from J, with 23 bases between. Germline CDR1 reads SGDLS; CDR2 reads YYNGEE. CDR3 protein: CASSGGGRGVSGETQYF. As DNA, the CDR3 is TGTGCCAGCAGCGGTGGGGGCAGGGGAGTTTCGGGCGAGACCCAGTACTTC.

The rearrangement joins TRBV19 to TRBJ2-1, with 8 bases aligning to TRBD1. The CDR3 runs to 15 residues. The V gene's germline CDR1 is LNHDA and CDR2 SQIVND (reference sequence). V was clipped by 4 bases and J by 4 bases; unmatched bases: 6. In nucleotides, the CDR3 is TGTGCCAGTAGTACCTCAGGGGGCTCTTACAATGAGCAGTTCTTC. Its protein is CASSTSGGSYNEQFF.

The V and J genes are TRBV15 and TRBJ1-4, with 7 bases identical to TRBD1. The CDR3 covers 15 residues. The trim removed 3 bases at V and 4 bases at J, leaving 5 bases unmatched. The V gene's germline CDR1 is LNHNV and CDR2 YYDKDF (reference sequence). The CDR3 coding sequence is TGTGCCACCAGCAGGCGCGGGACAGTTAATGAAAAACTGTTTTTT. It is translated as CATSRRGTVNEKLFF. The complete variable domain, with remaining parts taken from reference TRBV15 and TRBJ1-4, reads DAMVIQNPRYQVTQFGKPVTLSCSQTLNHNVMYWYQQKSSQAPKLLFHYYDKDFNNEADTPDNFQSRRPNTSFCFLDIRSPGLGDTAMYLCATSRRGTVNEKLFFGSGTQLSVL.

This rearrangement joins TRBV28 to TRBJ2-5; D ambiguous. Per germline, CDR1 MDHEN and CDR2 SYDVKM. Between the trimmed V and J ends, which lost 5 bases and 2 bases, there was a span of 12 bases. This CDR3 contains 14 residues. CDR3 sequence: CASSPKSIQETQYF. CDR3 coding DNA: TGTGCCAGCAGTCCAAAGTCAATACAAGAGACCCAGTACTTC.